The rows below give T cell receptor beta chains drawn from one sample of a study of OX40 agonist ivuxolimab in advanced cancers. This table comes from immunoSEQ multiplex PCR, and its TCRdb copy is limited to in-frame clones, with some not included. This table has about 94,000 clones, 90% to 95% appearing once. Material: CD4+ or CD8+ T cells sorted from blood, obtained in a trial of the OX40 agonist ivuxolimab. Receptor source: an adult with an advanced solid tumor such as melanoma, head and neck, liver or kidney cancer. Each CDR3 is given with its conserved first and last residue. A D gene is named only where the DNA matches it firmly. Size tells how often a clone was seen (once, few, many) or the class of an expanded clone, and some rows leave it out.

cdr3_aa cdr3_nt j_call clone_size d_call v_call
CASSSDPGLGYEQFF TGTGCCAGCAGCAGCGATCCGGGACTAGGTTACGAGCAGTTCTTC TRBJ2-1 NA TRBD2 TRBV7-2
CAWSVSTKYSYNEQFF TGTGCCTGGAGTGTGTCGACTAAGTACTCCTACAATGAGCAGTTCTTC TRBJ2-1 NA NA TRBV30
CASSQDTVSGNTIYF TGCGCCAGCAGCCAAGATACAGTATCTGGAAACACCATATATTTT TRBJ1-3 NA NA TRBV4-3
CASSKEPRDAYNEQFF TGTGCCAGCAGCAAAGAGCCCCGGGACGCCTACAATGAGCAGTTCTTC TRBJ2-1 NA NA TRBV21-1
CASSPKSGVDYEQYF TGTGCCAGCTCACCAAAATCCGGCGTGGACTACGAGCAGTACTTC TRBJ2-7 NA NA TRBV18
CASSYSRAGYTF TGTGCCAGCAGTTACTCCAGGGCTGGCTACACCTTC TRBJ1-2 once NA TRBV6-6
CASSLDRTGSYGYTF TGTGCCAGCAGCTTGGACCGGACGGGAAGCTATGGCTACACCTTC TRBJ1-2 once NA TRBV5-8
CASSFEGQGANNEQFF TGTGCCAGCAGCTTTGAGGGACAGGGGGCGAATAATGAGCAGTTCTTC TRBJ2-1 NA NA TRBV21-1
CASAFQGGNQPQHF TGTGCTAGTGCCTTCCAGGGGGGGAATCAGCCCCAGCATTTT TRBJ1-5 NA TRBD1 TRBV12-5
CASSEVAGEKDEQFF TGTGCCAGCAGTGAAGTAGCGGGAGAGAAGGATGAGCAGTTCTTC TRBJ2-1 NA TRBD2 TRBV6-1
CASRYRGAYEQYF TGTGCCAGCCGTTACAGGGGAGCCTACGAGCAGTACTTC TRBJ2-7 NA TRBD1 TRBV7-3
CASSVSRHRVPDTQYF TGTGCCAGCAGTGTCAGCAGGCACAGGGTACCAGATACGCAGTATTTT TRBJ2-3 NA NA TRBV6-1
CSVDSGDGYTF TGCAGCGTTGATTCTGGGGACGGCTACACCTTC TRBJ1-2 NA NA TRBV29-1
CASSISPRQGFPYEQYF TGTGCCAGTAGTATATCCCCCCGACAGGGGTTCCCCTACGAGCAGTACTTC TRBJ2-7 NA TRBD1 TRBV19
CASSVVWGELFF TGTGCCAGCAGCGTAGTGTGGGGGGAGCTGTTTTTT TRBJ2-2 NA NA TRBV9
CASSKEGTRGGSQVRYEQYF TGTGCCAGCAGCAAAGAGGGGACTCGTGGAGGTTCACAAGTAAGGTACGAGCAGTACTTC TRBJ2-7 NA NA TRBV21-1
CAWAREVYGYTF TGTGCCTGGGCAAGGGAGGTCTATGGCTACACCTTC TRBJ1-2 once NA TRBV30
CASSQESGVTDTQYF TGCGCCAGCAGCCAAGAATCGGGCGTCACAGATACGCAGTATTTT TRBJ2-3 NA NA TRBV4-3
CATSRDRDYFAYNEQFF TGTGCCACCAGCAGAGATAGAGACTACTTCGCCTACAATGAGCAGTTCTTC TRBJ2-1 NA NA TRBV15
CASILQGYEQFF TGTGCCAGCATACTCCAGGGGTATGAGCAGTTCTTC TRBJ2-1 NA NA TRBV2
CASSLVPLEAGYVSGELFF TGTGCCAGCAGCTTAGTTCCCTTGGAGGCGGGGTATGTCAGCGGGGAGCTGTTTTTT TRBJ2-2 NA NA TRBV7-9
CASSQENQRVGGLVVGEQFF TGCGCCAGCAGCCAAGAAAACCAGCGAGTGGGGGGCCTGGTTGTTGGTGAGCAGTTCTTC TRBJ2-1 NA NA TRBV4-3
CASSLSIERSYGYTF TGTGCCAGCAGCTTATCAATCGAACGGAGCTATGGCTACACCTTC TRBJ1-2 NA NA TRBV7-8
CASSESPAGESNQPQHF TGCGCCAGCAGTGAGTCTCCGGCAGGGGAGAGCAATCAGCCCCAGCATTTT TRBJ1-5 NA NA TRBV10-1
CASSFRDRNGYTQYF TGTGCCAGCAGCTTCCGGGACAGGAATGGGTATACGCAGTATTTT TRBJ2-3 NA TRBD1 TRBV5-6
CASAGGRVQGQPQHF TGTGCCAGCGCCGGGGGGAGGGTGCAGGGTCAGCCCCAGCATTTT TRBJ1-5 NA NA TRBV6-1
CASRGQGSSYEQYF TGTGCCAGCAGGGGACAGGGCAGCTCCTACGAGCAGTACTTC TRBJ2-7 NA TRBD1 TRBV6-1